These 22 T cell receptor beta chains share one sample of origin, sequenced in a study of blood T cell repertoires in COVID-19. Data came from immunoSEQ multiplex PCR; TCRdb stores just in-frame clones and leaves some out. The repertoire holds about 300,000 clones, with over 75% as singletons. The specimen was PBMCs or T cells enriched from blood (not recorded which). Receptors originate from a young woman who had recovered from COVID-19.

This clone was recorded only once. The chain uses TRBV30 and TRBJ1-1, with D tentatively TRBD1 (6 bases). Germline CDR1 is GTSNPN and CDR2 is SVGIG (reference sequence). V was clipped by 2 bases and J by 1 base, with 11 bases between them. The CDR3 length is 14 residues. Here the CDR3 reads CAWSRMGANTEAFF. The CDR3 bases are TGTGCCTGGAGTAGGATGGGGGCGAACACTGAAGCTTTCTTT.

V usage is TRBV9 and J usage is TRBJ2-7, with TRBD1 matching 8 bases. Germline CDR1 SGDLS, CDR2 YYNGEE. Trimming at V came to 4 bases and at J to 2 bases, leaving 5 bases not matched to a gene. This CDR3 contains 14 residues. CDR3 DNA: TGTGCCAGCAGCCTTGGACAGGGACCCTACGAGCAGTACTTC. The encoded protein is CASSLGQGPYEQYF.

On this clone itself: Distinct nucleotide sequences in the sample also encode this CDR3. In DNA form, the CDR3 reads TGTGCCAGCAGCCACGGGGGCTACGAGCAGTACTTC. The encoded protein is CASSHGGYEQYF. The chain couples TRBV3-1 (or the pseudogene TRBV3-2) to TRBJ2-7; weak D call: TRBD2 (6 bases). Trimming removed 3 bases from V and 3 bases from J, with 6 bases in between. Germline CDR1 LGHDT, CDR2 YNNKEL (reference sequence). The CDR3 contains 12 residues.

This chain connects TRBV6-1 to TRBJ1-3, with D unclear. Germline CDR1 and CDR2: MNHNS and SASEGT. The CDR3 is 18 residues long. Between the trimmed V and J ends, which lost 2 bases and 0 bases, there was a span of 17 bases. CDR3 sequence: CASSESLLGRNSGNTIYF. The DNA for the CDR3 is TGTGCCAGCAGTGAAAGTTTACTAGGCCGGAACTCTGGAAACACCATATATTTT.

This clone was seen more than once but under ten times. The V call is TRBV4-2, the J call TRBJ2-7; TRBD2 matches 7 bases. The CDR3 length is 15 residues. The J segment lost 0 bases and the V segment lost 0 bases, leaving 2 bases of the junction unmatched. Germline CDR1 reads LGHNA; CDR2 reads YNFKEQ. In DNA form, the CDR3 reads TGTGCCAGCAGCCAAGATTGGACTAGCTCCTACGAGCAGTACTTC. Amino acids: CASSQDWTSSYEQYF.

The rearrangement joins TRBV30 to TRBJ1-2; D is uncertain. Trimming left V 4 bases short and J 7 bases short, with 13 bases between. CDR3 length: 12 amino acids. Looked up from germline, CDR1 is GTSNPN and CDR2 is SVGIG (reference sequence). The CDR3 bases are TGTGCCTGGACCTCGGGGTATCTTGGCTACACCTTC. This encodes CAWTSGYLGYTF.

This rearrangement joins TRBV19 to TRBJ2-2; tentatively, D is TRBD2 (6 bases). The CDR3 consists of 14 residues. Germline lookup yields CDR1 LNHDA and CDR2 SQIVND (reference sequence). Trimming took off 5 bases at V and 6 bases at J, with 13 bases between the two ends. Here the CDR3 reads CASSPMGGPGELFF. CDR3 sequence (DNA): TGTGCCAGTAGTCCGATGGGGGGTCCCGGGGAGCTGTTTTTT.

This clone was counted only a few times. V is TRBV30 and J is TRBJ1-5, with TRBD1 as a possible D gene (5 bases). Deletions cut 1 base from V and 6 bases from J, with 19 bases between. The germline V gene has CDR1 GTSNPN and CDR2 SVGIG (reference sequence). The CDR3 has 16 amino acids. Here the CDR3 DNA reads TGTGCCTGGAGTGCTTATAGGACCGGCGGGGGTCAGCCCCAGCATTTT. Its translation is CAWSAYRTGGGQPQHF.

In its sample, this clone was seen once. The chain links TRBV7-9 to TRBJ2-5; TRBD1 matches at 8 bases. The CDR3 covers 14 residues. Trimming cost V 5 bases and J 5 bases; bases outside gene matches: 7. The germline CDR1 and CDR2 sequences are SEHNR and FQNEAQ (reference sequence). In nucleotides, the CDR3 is TGTGCCAGCAGCCCCCAACAGGGGGACGAGACCCAGTACTTC. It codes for CASSPQQGDETQYF.

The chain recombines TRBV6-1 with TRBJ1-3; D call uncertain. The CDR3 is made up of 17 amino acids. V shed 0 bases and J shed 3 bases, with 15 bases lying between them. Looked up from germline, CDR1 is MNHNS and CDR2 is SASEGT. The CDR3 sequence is CASSEAWGGGVGNTIYF. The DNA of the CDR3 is TGTGCCAGCAGTGAAGCTTGGGGAGGAGGAGTTGGAAACACCATATATTTT.

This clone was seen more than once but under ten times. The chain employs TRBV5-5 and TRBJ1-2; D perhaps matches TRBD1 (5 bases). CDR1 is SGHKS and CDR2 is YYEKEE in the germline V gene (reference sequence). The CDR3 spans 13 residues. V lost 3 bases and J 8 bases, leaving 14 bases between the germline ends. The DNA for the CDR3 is TGTGCCAGCAGCTCGACCGGGACTTGGGGCTACACCTTC. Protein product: CASSSTGTWGYTF.

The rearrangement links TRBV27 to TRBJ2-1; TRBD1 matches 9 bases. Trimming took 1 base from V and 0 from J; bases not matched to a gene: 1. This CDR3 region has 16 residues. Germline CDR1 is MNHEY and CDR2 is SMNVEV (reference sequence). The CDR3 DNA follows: TGTGCCAGCAGTTTATGGGGACAGGGCTCCTACAATGAGCAGTTCTTC. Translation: CASSLWGQGSYNEQFF.

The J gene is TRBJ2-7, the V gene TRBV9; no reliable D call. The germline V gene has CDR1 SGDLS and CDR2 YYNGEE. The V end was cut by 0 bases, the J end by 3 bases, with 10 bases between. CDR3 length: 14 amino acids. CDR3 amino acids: CASSVEAIDYEQYF. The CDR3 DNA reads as TGTGCCAGCAGCGTAGAAGCGATAGACTACGAGCAGTACTTC.

The DNA for the CDR3 is TGTGCCAGCAGTCCTCCTGACAGGGGAGAAGCTTTCTTT. The encoded protein is CASSPPDRGEAFF. V usage is TRBV12-3 or TRBV12-4 and J usage is TRBJ1-1, with 8 positions matching TRBD1. After removal of 5 bases from V and 8 bases from J, the junction contained 7 bases not matched to a gene. This CDR3 spans 13 amino acids.

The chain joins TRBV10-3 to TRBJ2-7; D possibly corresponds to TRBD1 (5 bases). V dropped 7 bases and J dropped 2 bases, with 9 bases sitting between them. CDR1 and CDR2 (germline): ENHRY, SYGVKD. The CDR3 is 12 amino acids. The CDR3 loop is CAIMTVTYEQYF. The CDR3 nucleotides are TGTGCCATCATGACAGTTACCTACGAGCAGTACTTC.

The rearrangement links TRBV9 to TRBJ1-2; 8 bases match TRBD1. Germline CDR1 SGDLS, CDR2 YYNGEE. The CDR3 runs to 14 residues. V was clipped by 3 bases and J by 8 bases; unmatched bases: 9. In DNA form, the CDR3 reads TGTGCCAGCAGCGCCGACAGGGGCCCCCGGGGCTACACCTTC. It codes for CASSADRGPRGYTF.

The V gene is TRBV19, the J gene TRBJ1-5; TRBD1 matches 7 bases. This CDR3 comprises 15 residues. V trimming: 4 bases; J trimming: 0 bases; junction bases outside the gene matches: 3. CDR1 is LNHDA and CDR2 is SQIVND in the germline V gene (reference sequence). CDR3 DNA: TGTGCCAGTAGTAAAACAGGGGTTAGCAATCAGCCCCAGCATTTT. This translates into CASSKTGVSNQPQHF.

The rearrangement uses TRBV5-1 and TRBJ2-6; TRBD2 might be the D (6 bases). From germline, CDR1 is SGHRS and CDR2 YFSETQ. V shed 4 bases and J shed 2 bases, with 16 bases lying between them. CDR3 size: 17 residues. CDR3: CASSPEPSSAGANVLTF. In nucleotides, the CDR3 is TGCGCCAGCAGCCCCGAACCTTCTAGCGCTGGGGCCAACGTCCTGACTTTC.

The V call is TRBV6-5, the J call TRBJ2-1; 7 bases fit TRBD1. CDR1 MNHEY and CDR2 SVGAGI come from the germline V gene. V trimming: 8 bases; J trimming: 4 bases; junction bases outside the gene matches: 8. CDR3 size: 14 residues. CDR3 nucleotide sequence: TGTGCCAGCGGGCAGGGGGTGGCGTACAATGAGCAGTTCTTC. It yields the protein CASGQGVAYNEQFF.

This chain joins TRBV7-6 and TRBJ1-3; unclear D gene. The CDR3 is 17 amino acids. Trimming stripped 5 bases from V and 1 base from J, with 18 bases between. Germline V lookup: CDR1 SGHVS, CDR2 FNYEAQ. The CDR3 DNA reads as TGTGCCAGCAGCCCATACAGAGGGCGCCAGTCTGGAAACACCATATATTTT. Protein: CASSPYRGRQSGNTIYF.

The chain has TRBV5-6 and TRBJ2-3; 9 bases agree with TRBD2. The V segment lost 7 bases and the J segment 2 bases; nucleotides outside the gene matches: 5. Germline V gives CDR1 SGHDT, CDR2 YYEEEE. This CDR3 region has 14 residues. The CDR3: CASGIAGATDTQYF. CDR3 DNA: TGTGCCAGCGGAATAGCGGGAGCCACAGATACGCAGTATTTT.

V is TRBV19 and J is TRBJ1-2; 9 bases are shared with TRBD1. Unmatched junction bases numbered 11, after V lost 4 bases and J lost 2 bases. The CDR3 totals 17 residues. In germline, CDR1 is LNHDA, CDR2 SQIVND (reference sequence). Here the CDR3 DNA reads TGTGCCAGTAGTAGCTCCGGGACAGGGATGGGGAACTATGGCTACACCTTC. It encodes CASSSSGTGMGNYGYTF.